This T cell receptor beta chain was profiled in a study of blood T cells in healthy people across ages. Note on this clonotype: What it recognizes is unknown.

This CDR3 region has 14 residues. Germline V CDR1 and CDR2: DFQATT, SNEGSKA (reference sequence). The V gene lost 3 bases and the J gene lost 3 bases, with 12 bases spanning the gap. Study-wide findings and caveats: Among long-lived donors, naive CD4+ cells were more numerous and diversity higher than in aged donors. Investigators viewed diversity estimates from one million T cells as underestimates, the study reported. Per million T cells, TCR beta diversity dropped roughly linearly as age increased.

Using a J-beta primer mix together with a sample-barcoded 5' primer, a second PCR was run for about 6 to 11 cycles. TCRdb processed the 5' RACE reads anew with MiXCR; each CDR3 protein has one entry. The table records around 1,900,000 distinct CDR3 sequences, approximately 40% of them present only once. The sequenced sample was blood. The V and J genes are TRBV20-1 and TRBJ1-5; D gene ambiguous. This receptor was taken from a human donor in good health. CDR3 residues: CSASSRPFNQPQHF. The CDR3 region has the DNA TGCAGTGCTAGTTCCAGGCCCTTCAATCAGCCCCAGCATTTT.